One sample yielded the 25 T cell receptor beta chains listed below, sequenced in a study of blood T cell repertoires in COVID-19 (dated by TCRdb to the early 2020s). The receptor library was made with the immunoSEQ multiplex PCR assay. TCRdb re-hosts the immuneACCESS table, in-frame sequences only. Its copies lack some clones; in the studies checked, an unresolved V gene accounts for under half of them, and the cause for the rest is not known. In all, the sample holds fewer than 95,000 clones, and around 87% of those were seen once. The ten most abundant clones make up over 12% of the sample. Sequencing was done on a sample of peripheral blood. The source is a male donor with acute or convalescent COVID-19.

The V and J genes are TRBV6-4 and TRBJ2-1; TRBD1 matches 7 bases. V shed 6 bases and J 8 bases; nucleotides not matched to a gene: 7. Per the germline V gene, CDR1 is MRHNA and CDR2 is SNTAGT. This CDR3 has 13 amino acids. The DNA of the CDR3 is TGTGCCAGCAGGGGAACAGGGGCAGATGAGCAGTTCTTC. Translating it yields CASRGTGADEQFF.

This clone appeared a few times. For the CDR3, the DNA is TGCGCCAGCAGCATCGATGGACAGGGGGGAAATCAGCCCCAGCATTTT. It encodes CASSIDGQGGNQPQHF. This chain uses TRBV5-1 with TRBJ1-5; 10 bases are a match to TRBD1. Unmatched junction bases numbered 8, after V lost 4 bases and J lost 4 bases. Germline values: CDR1 SGHRS, CDR2 YFSETQ. This CDR3 is 16 amino acids long.

This clone appeared once. This chain links TRBV30 with TRBJ1-5; D is unclear. Between the trimmed V and J ends, which lost 3 bases and 2 bases, there was a span of 8 bases. The CDR3 consists of 13 residues. Germline V gene data show CDR1 as GTSNPN and CDR2 as SVGIG (reference sequence). The CDR3 protein is CAWSEEGNQPQHF. In nucleotides, the CDR3 is TGTGCCTGGAGCGAGGAGGGCAATCAGCCCCAGCATTTT.

The rearrangement joins TRBV24-1 to TRBJ2-5; 10 bases match TRBD1. The V gene's germline CDR1 is KGHDR and CDR2 SFDVKD. V was clipped by 0 bases and J by 5 bases; unmatched bases: 5. This CDR3 comprises 16 residues. The CDR3 region is CATSDLQDRGVETQYF. The DNA of the CDR3 is TGTGCCACCAGTGATTTGCAGGACAGGGGGGTTGAGACCCAGTACTTC.

V usage is TRBV12-3 or TRBV12-4 and J usage is TRBJ1-2; TRBD1 might be the D (6 bases). Trimming left V 4 bases short and J 8 bases short, with 14 bases between. CDR3 length equals 13 residues. The CDR3 DNA sequence: TGTGCCAGCAGTTGGGGGGGGGCGGCAGGCTACACCTTC. Translating gives CASSWGGAAGYTF.

This sequence joins TRBV7-6 and TRBJ2-1; 7 positions agree with TRBD1. The CDR3 extends over 16 amino acids. The germline gives CDR1 SGHVS, CDR2 FNYEAQ. J was trimmed by 10 bases and V by 1 base; bases with no gene match: 13. The chain's CDR3 is CASSLGVSGGRSEQFF. CDR3 DNA: TGTGCCAGCAGCTTAGGGGTGTCAGGGGGTCGGTCGGAGCAGTTCTTC.

This clone was picked up a small number of times. V gene TRBV30 combines with J gene TRBJ1-2; 7 bases fit TRBD1. The CDR3 sequence is 12 residues long. Germline lookup yields CDR1 GTSNPN and CDR2 SVGIG (reference sequence). The trim removed 7 bases at V and 5 bases at J, leaving 7 bases unmatched. CDR3 region: CAFTGDWYGYTF. The DNA for the CDR3 is TGTGCCTTCACAGGGGATTGGTATGGCTACACCTTC.

V and J are TRBV19 and TRBJ1-6, with D unclear. V was cut by 5 bases and J by 7 bases, with 6 bases left in between. The CDR3 contains 12 residues. Germline V gene sequence: CDR1 LNHDA, CDR2 SQIVND (reference sequence). This chain's CDR3 is CASSEVNSPLHF. The CDR3 DNA follows: TGTGCCAGTAGTGAGGTGAATTCACCCCTCCACTTT.

The chain employs TRBV5-1 and TRBJ2-7; 8 bases are a match to TRBD1. The germline gives CDR1 SGHRS, CDR2 YFSETQ. CDR3 length: 12 residues. J was trimmed by 6 bases and V by 4 bases; bases with no gene match: 3. Written as DNA, the CDR3 is TGCGCCAGCAGCCCACAGGGGGTCGAGCAGTACTTC. Its protein is CASSPQGVEQYF.

The chain combines TRBV5-1 with TRBJ2-5; 9 nucleotides match TRBD1. The CDR3 is 19 amino acids. CDR1 is SGHRS, CDR2 YFSETQ, per germline. V dropped 4 bases and J dropped 4; count of bases not matched to a gene: 20. The CDR3 reads CASSLGQFPGTGHGETQYF. Written as DNA, the CDR3 is TGCGCCAGCAGCCTTGGCCAATTTCCCGGGACAGGGCACGGAGAGACCCAGTACTTC.

Note on this clone: This sample includes further DNA sequences coding for the same CDR3. This rearrangement joins TRBV5-1 to TRBJ1-4; perhaps TRBD1 as D (6 bases). V gave up 0 bases and J gave up 1 base, with 7 bases separating them. This CDR3 is built from 15 residues. Germline values: CDR1 SGHRS, CDR2 YFSETQ. This CDR3 is CASSLVTGTNEKLFF. DNA for the CDR3: TGCGCCAGCAGCTTGGTGACAGGAACTAATGAAAAACTGTTTTTT.

The chain is built from TRBV6-6 and TRBJ1-1, with D possibly being TRBD1 (5 bases). The V gene lost 6 bases and the J gene lost 4 bases, with 12 bases spanning the gap. Germline assignment: CDR1 MNHNY and CDR2 SVGAGI (reference sequence). The CDR3 is 13 amino acids. CDR3 coding DNA: TGTGCCAGCAGAGGGCAGGGAGGCACTGAAGCTTTCTTT. Its protein product is CASRGQGGTEAFF.

Written as DNA, the CDR3 is TGTGCCAGCAGTGAAAAACAGGTAAATGAAGCTTTCTTT. Residues: CASSEKQVNEAFF. The V gene is TRBV6-1, the J gene TRBJ1-1; TRBD1 might be the D (5 bases). CDR3 length: 13 amino acids. The germline CDR1 and CDR2 sequences are MNHNS and SASEGT. The germline V and J ends were trimmed by 2 bases and 7 bases, with 11 bases remaining between them.

Notes on this clone: Other nucleotide sequences from this sample produce the same CDR3. V usage is TRBV5-1 and J usage is TRBJ1-6, with D hard to call. V was cut by 0 bases and J by 6 bases, with 4 bases left in between. The CDR3 loop spans 13 amino acids. The germline CDR1 and CDR2 sequences are SGHRS and YFSETQ. The CDR3 region has the DNA TGCGCCAGCAGCTTGGACAGTAATTCACCCCTCCACTTT. It is translated as CASSLDSNSPLHF.

The chain has TRBV6-6 and TRBJ2-2; 8 nucleotides match TRBD1. V was clipped by 6 bases and J by 1 base; unmatched bases: 4. In germline, CDR1 is MNHNY, CDR2 SVGAGI (reference sequence). This CDR3 is 15 amino acids long. Here the CDR3 DNA reads TGTGCCAGCAGACTCGGACAGGGGAACACCGGGGAGCTGTTTTTT. Translating gives CASRLGQGNTGELFF.

The chain recombines TRBV29-1 with TRBJ1-2, with D unresolved. This CDR3 contains 13 residues. V lost 4 bases, J lost 3 bases, and 12 bases lay in between. CDR1 SQVTM and CDR2 ANQGSEA come from the germline V gene. The CDR3: CSVVHSGDYGYTF. As DNA, the CDR3 is TGCAGCGTTGTCCACTCAGGCGACTATGGCTACACCTTC.

This clone showed up just once. The genes are TRBV7-8 and TRBJ1-6; a weak D match, TRBD1 (6 bases). The germline V and J ends were trimmed by 8 bases and 6 bases, with 14 bases remaining between them. The CDR3 sequence is 14 residues long. Germline CDR1 and CDR2: SGHVS and FQNEAQ. The CDR3, as DNA: TGTGCCAGCGTGACGGGACAAGCTAATTCACCCCTCCACTTT. It translates to CASVTGQANSPLHF.

The chain employs TRBV5-1 and TRBJ2-2; 12 bases align to TRBD2. Germline V gives CDR1 SGHRS, CDR2 YFSETQ. The CDR3 totals 16 residues. Losses at the gene ends were 1 base for V and 5 bases for J; bases not matched to a gene: 3. The CDR3 spells CASSLFTSGGTGELFF. The CDR3 DNA reads TGCGCCAGCAGCTTGTTTACTAGCGGGGGGACCGGGGAGCTGTTTTTT.

This chain connects TRBV29-1 to TRBJ1-1; no clear D. The germline V gene has CDR1 SQVTM and CDR2 ANQGSEA. V gave up 5 bases and J gave up 0 bases, with 10 bases separating them. The CDR3 is made up of 13 amino acids. The CDR3 DNA reads as TGCAGCGTTTCACAGAGCATGAACACTGAAGCTTTCTTT. Encoded protein: CSVSQSMNTEAFF.

About this clone: This sample includes further DNA sequences coding for the same CDR3. The CDR3 loop reads CASSPGQGVNEQFF. The CDR3 bases are TGTGCCAGCTCACCGGGCCAGGGGGTGAATGAGCAGTTCTTC. J is TRBJ2-1 and V is TRBV18; TRBD1 agrees at 7 bases. The V segment lost 3 bases and the J segment 7 bases; nucleotides outside the gene matches: 6. Looked up from germline, CDR1 is KGHSH and CDR2 is LQKENI. The CDR3 totals 14 residues.

This chain joins TRBV29-1 and TRBJ2-2, with 11 bases identical to TRBD2. V lost 6 bases to trimming and J lost 4 bases; unmatched junction nucleotides: 10. The CDR3 is made up of 16 amino acids. Germline CDR1 and CDR2: SQVTM and ANQGSEA. CDR3 amino acids: CSVDSTSGVGTGELFF. CDR3 coding DNA: TGCAGCGTGGATTCGACTAGCGGGGTCGGCACCGGGGAGCTGTTTTTT.

This sequence joins TRBV5-5 and TRBJ1-5, with D perhaps TRBD1 (6 bases). Looked up from germline, CDR1 is SGHKS and CDR2 is YYEKEE (reference sequence). The V and J ends lost 0 bases and 4 bases respectively, with 14 bases between them. There are 16 residues in the CDR3. CDR3 sequence reads: CASSLVPPQGNQPQHF. The CDR3 bases are TGTGCCAGCAGCTTGGTACCGCCCCAGGGGAATCAGCCCCAGCATTTT.

This sequence joins TRBV7-9 and TRBJ2-1; weak D call: TRBD1 (6 bases). V shed 3 bases and J shed 4 bases, with 10 bases lying between them. There are 14 residues in the CDR3. CDR1 is SEHNR and CDR2 is FQNEAQ in the germline V gene (reference sequence). Here the CDR3 DNA reads TGTGCCAGCAGCTTTGACAGGATGTACAATGAGCAGTTCTTC. Amino acids: CASSFDRMYNEQFF.

The gene calls are TRBV4-1 and TRBJ1-5; tentatively, D is TRBD1 (5 bases). V lost 2 bases and J 10 bases, leaving 12 bases between the germline ends. The CDR3 is made up of 13 amino acids. The germline V gene has CDR1 MGHRA and CDR2 YSYEKL. DNA for the CDR3: TGCGCCAGCAGCCAATTTTGGGGGGGTCCCCAGCATTTT. It encodes CASSQFWGGPQHF.

This chain joins TRBV6-5 and TRBJ2-7; D not certain. The length of the CDR3 is 13 residues. Trimming shortened V by 6 bases and J by 5 bases, and 14 bases separated the two germline ends. CDR1 is MNHEY and CDR2 is SVGAGI in the germline V gene. The CDR3 loop is CASRYTSAHEQYF. CDR3 DNA: TGTGCCAGCAGGTACACTTCCGCCCACGAGCAGTACTTC.